This TCR beta chain was retrieved from a study of blood T cell repertoires in COVID-19. Study overall: COVID-19 samples collected from the United States, Italy and Spain covered acute and convalescent phases.

Per germline, CDR1 SGHNT and CDR2 YENEEA. The CDR3 runs to 13 residues. The V and J ends lost 3 bases and 3 bases respectively, with 9 bases between them. As handled by the study authors: Researchers report that nucleated cell counts were estimated from reference gene primer amplification. Profiled with immunoSEQ multiplex PCR; TCRdb holds only in-frame clones, not every one. V and J calls and clone size come straight from that table; D and trimming were deduced from the DNA. In the table there are about 220,000 clones, roughly 80% of which are singletons. Participant ages covered roughly 18 to 89 years across about two dozen US areas. Participants had their cohort set by participant-reported clinical history.

The receptor was derived from a woman in her 40s who had been exposed to COVID-19. The rearrangement links TRBV11-3 to TRBJ2-7; D is unclear. The sequencing sample was made of PBMCs or T cells enriched from blood (not recorded which). The CDR3, as DNA: TGTGCCAGCAGCTTCAACAGCAACTACGAGCAGTACTTC. Its protein is CASSFNSNYEQYF.